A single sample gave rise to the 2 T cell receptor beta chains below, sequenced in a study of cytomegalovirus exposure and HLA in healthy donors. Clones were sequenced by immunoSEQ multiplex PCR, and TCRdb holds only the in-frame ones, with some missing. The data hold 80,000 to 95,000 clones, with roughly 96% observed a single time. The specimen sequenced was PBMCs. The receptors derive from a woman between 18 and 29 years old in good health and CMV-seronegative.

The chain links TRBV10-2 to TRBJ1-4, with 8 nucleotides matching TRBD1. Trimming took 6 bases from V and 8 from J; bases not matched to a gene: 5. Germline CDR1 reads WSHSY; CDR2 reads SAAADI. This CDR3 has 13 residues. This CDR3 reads CASRQGAGEKLFF. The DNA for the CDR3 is TGCGCCAGCAGGCAGGGGGCGGGAGAAAAACTGTTTTTT.

CDR3 loop: CASSLCSGWRVTSTDTQYF. In nucleotides, the CDR3 is TGTGCCAGCAGTTTATGCTCCGGTTGGCGGGTCACTAGCACAGATACGCAGTATTTT. The chain carries TRBV28 and TRBJ2-3; D might be TRBD2 (5 bases). Germline V gives CDR1 MDHEN, CDR2 SYDVKM. The CDR3 runs 19 residues. Trimming left V 0 bases short and J 0 bases short, with 19 bases between.